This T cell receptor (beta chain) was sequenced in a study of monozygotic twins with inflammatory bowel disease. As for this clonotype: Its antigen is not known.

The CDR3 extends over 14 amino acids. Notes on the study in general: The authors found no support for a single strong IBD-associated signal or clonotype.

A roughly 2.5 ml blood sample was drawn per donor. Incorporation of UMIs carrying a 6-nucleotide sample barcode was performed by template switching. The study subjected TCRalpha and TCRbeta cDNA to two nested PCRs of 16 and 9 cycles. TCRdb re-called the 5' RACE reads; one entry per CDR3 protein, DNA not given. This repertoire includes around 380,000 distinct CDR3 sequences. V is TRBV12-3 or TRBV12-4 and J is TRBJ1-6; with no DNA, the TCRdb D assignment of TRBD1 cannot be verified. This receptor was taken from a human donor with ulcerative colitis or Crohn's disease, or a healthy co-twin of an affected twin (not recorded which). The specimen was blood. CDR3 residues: CASSRDRENSPLHF.